The entry below gives a single T cell receptor beta chain sequence along with its context. This clone was seen only once. Its antigen remains undetermined. No much larger clone exists at a distance of one base, and base qualities are not known. The sample is drawn from a study of T cell changes during pregnancy in multiple sclerosis (dated 2019 in TCRdb). In terms of the full investigation: In women with multiple sclerosis, the researchers looked at how the T cell repertoire shifted as pregnancy progressed.

Library preparation was by the immunoSEQ multiplex PCR assay. TCRdb obtained this table from immuneACCESS and retained in-frame rearrangements with V and J assigned. These tables miss some clones; where compared with another copy, unresolved V genes account for less than half of the shortfall, and the remainder is unexplained. In all, the sample holds about 58,000 clones, and 93% of those were seen once. Less than 4.5% of the sample belongs to the ten largest clones. The CDR3 measures 15 amino acids from cysteine to phenylalanine. Left in the record is the CDR3 DNA by itself, 45 bases read in frame from the first base. From a lookup of the germline V gene, CDR1 and CDR2 are MRHNA and SNTAGT. V and J lose 3 bases and 7 bases, and a span of 18 bases separates them.

The sequences come from CD8+ T cells from peripheral blood mononuclear cells, collected in the second trimester of pregnancy. This clonotype originated in a female donor with multiple sclerosis, enrolled in a pregnancy study. The chain links TRBV6-4 with TRBJ1-2; the D gene identity is not certain. DNA sequence: TGTGCCAGCAGTGAGGCCCTAGACGGGTCTGGTGGCTACACCTTC. Translated, this is CASSEALDGSGGYTF.